This T cell receptor (beta chain) was identified in a study of fetal regulatory T cell absence and autoimmunity (dated by TCRdb to 2016 to 2017). Regarding the complete study: Exocrine pancreas autoimmunity was seen in the IPEX patients without clinical diabetes. Study-wide conclusions, independent of this receptor: TRB gene family usage was broadly similar between cord blood and pancreas, resembling published neonatal and adult repertoires. Compared with cord blood, the pancreas TCR compartment showed significant oligoclonal enrichment, and some top clones were enriched more than 95-fold. The oligoclonal enrichment was interpreted as support for antigen-driven autoimmunity occurring in the pancreas before birth in IPEX syndrome.

As concerns this clone: The clone's antigen remains unknown. Qualities for individual bases were not recorded, and no much larger clone is one base off.

From cysteine to phenylalanine, the CDR3 is 16 amino acids long. The entry retains the CDR3 DNA only, 48 bases that are in frame from base 1. The trim is 0 bases for V and 0 bases for J, with a gap of 10 bases between the germline ends. The CDR1 and CDR2 encoded by the germline V gene are KGHSH and LQKENI. On the immunoSEQ human TCRbeta survey platform, a two-step multiplex PCR amplified and barcoded the TCRbeta CDR3 regions. Libraries were sequenced on Illumina instruments, and IgH from the same samples was sequenced in parallel. The authors' analysis ran thus. To remove PCR and sequencing errors, raw reads were filtered against the IMGT V, D, J definitions and then binned using a nearest-neighbor algorithm. Clones were defined by identical nucleotide sequence; differential abundance between tissues used per-clone Fisher exact tests with pFDR threshold p<0.01. Clones whose frequencies were too low for statistical inference were excluded by a minimum inclusion filter of 10 in either sample. The immunoSEQ Analyzer was used for pairwise clonal comparisons, while IMGT tools were used to assess gene family usage. TCRdb re-hosts the immuneACCESS table, in-frame sequences only. Its copies lack some clones; in the studies checked, an unresolved V gene accounts for under half of them, and the cause for the rest is not known. V and J calls and clone size are those listed in that table; D and trimming were worked out from the DNA. For this sample the table gives 95,000 to 100,000 clones, of which approximately 75% were detected only once. The ten largest clones add up to 1.5% to 2% of the sample.

Genomic DNA from frozen pancreas tissue was processed for repertoire sequencing. The DNeasy Blood and Tissue Kit was used to extract roughly 2-3.4 ug of genomic DNA from umbilical cord blood or frozen pancreas. The sequence came from a male donor with IPEX syndrome. The chain was built from TRBV18 and TRBJ2-3; the best D guess is TRBD2, with 7 bases matching. Sequencing input: pancreas tissue. The sequenced DNA is TGTGCCAGCTCACCACCGAGGGGGGGCAGCACAGATACGCAGTATTTT. Its translation reads: CASSPPRGGSTDTQYF.